One sample yielded the 21 T cell receptor beta chains listed below, sequenced in a study of cytomegalovirus exposure and HLA in healthy donors. Primers for the PCR totalled 60 Vbeta and 13 Jbeta. Clones were sequenced by immunoSEQ multiplex PCR, and TCRdb holds only the in-frame ones, with some missing. This listing includes tens of thousands of clones. The sample taken for sequencing was PBMCs. Every receptor here comes from a man aged 30-40 years in good health and CMV-seronegative.

The J gene is TRBJ1-2, the V gene TRBV29-1; possible D gene TRBD1, 6 bases. The CDR3 totals 12 residues. Germline lookup yields CDR1 SQVTM and CDR2 ANQGSEA. Trimming took 2 bases from V and 7 from J, leaving 11 bases between them. CDR3 region: CSVERGGRGYTF. The CDR3, as DNA: TGCAGCGTTGAAAGGGGGGGTCGTGGCTACACCTTC.

This chain connects TRBV27 to TRBJ1-6; 10 nucleotides align to TRBD1. J lost 9 bases, V lost 4 bases, and 9 bases had no gene match. CDR1 and CDR2 from the germline V gene are MNHEY and SMNVEV (reference sequence). The CDR3 contains 16 residues. The CDR3: CASSYLGQGVVSPLHF. Written as DNA, the CDR3 is TGTGCCAGCAGTTACCTCGGACAGGGGGTTGTTTCACCCCTCCACTTT.

The rearrangement joins TRBV7-6 to TRBJ1-6, with 7 positions matching TRBD1. This CDR3 contains 15 residues. In germline, CDR1 is SGHVS, CDR2 FNYEAQ. With V trimmed by 5 bases and J by 1 base, 2 bases remained unmatched. The chain's CDR3 is CASSATGSYNSPLHF. CDR3 coding DNA: TGTGCCAGCAGCGCGACAGGGTCCTATAATTCACCCCTCCACTTT.

The chain links TRBV7-2 to TRBJ2-4; tentative D call: TRBD2 (5 bases). Germline CDR1 and CDR2: SGHTA and FQGNSA. The CDR3 runs 14 residues. V was clipped by 5 bases and J by 9 bases, with 17 bases between them. The CDR3 nucleotides are TGTGCCAGCAGCCCACGCTTAAACCGGGGCATTCAGTACTTC. The encoded protein is CASSPRLNRGIQYF. The full variable domain, with the rest looked up from reference TRBV7-2 and TRBJ2-4, is GAGVSQSPSNKVTEKGKDVELRCDPISGHTALYWYRQSLGQGLEFLIYFQGNSAPDKSGLPSDRFSAERTGGSVSTLTIQRTQQEDSAVYLCASSPRLNRGIQYFGAGTRLSVL.

This chain links TRBV6-1 with TRBJ2-5; unclear D gene. The length of the CDR3 is 17 residues. Trimming left V 3 bases short and J 5 bases short, with 22 bases between. The germline V gene has CDR1 MNHNS and CDR2 SASEGT. The CDR3 spells CASSDGGWIIVDETQYF. DNA for the CDR3: TGTGCCAGCAGTGATGGCGGCTGGATCATCGTCGACGAGACCCAGTACTTC.

The J gene is TRBJ2-1, the V gene TRBV7-2, with 10 bases lining up with TRBD1. With 1 base clipped from V and 5 bases from J, the junction kept 5 bases outside the gene matches. Germline CDR1 SGHTA, CDR2 FQGNSA. The length of the CDR3 is 16 residues. The DNA for the CDR3 is TGTGCCAGCAGCTTAGGTGGGACAGGGGCGGACAATGAGCAGTTCTTC. It is translated as CASSLGGTGADNEQFF.

The rearrangement uses TRBV4-3 and TRBJ2-2; D not resolved. The CDR3 sequence is 15 residues long. Deletions cut 0 bases from V and 1 base from J, with 6 bases between. The germline CDR1 and CDR2 sequences are LGHNA and YSLEER. Written as DNA, the CDR3 is TGCGCCAGCAGCCAAGATCCCGGGAACACCGGGGAGCTGTTTTTT. It translates to CASSQDPGNTGELFF.

This rearrangement joins TRBV6-5 to TRBJ1-5; D is perhaps TRBD1 (5 bases). This CDR3 comprises 14 residues. Germline CDR1 MNHEY, CDR2 SVGAGI. Trimming left V 2 bases short and J 5 bases short, with 10 bases between. The CDR3 nucleotides are TGTGCCAGCAGTTACGGCCAGGGTGATCAGCCCCAGCATTTT. Protein: CASSYGQGDQPQHF.

The rearrangement uses TRBV4-1 and TRBJ2-1; 13 bases agree with TRBD2. Germline V gene sequence: CDR1 MGHRA, CDR2 YSYEKL. There are 16 residues in the CDR3. J lost 2 bases, V lost 3 bases, and 1 base had no gene match. The chain's CDR3 is CASSQTSGRPYNEQFF. In nucleotides, the CDR3 is TGCGCCAGCAGCCAGACTAGCGGGAGGCCCTACAATGAGCAGTTCTTC.

On this clone itself: At one end, the junction sequence differs from germline, possibly due to a read error. The chain couples TRBV30 to TRBJ2-1, with TRBD2 matching 11 bases. CDR3 length: 15 amino acids. Germline loops: CDR1 GTSNPN, CDR2 SVGIG (reference sequence). In nucleotides, the CDR3 is TGTGCCGGGAGTGGGGATAGCGGGAGGGCAAATGAGCAGTTCTTC. The encoded protein is CAGSGDSGRANEQFF.

The rearrangement uses TRBV18 and TRBJ1-2; D unclear. Germline CDR1 is KGHSH and CDR2 is LQKENI. Trimming stripped 1 base from V and 3 bases from J, with 6 bases between. The length of the CDR3 is 13 residues. CDR3 protein: CASSPLEDYGYTF. The DNA for the CDR3 is TGTGCCAGCTCACCACTGGAGGACTATGGCTACACCTTC.

Concerning this clone itself: The DNA is left out, because the CDR3 cannot be placed on it with certainty; the CDR3 is given as TCRdb lists it. This sequence joins TRBV4-2 and TRBJ1-2. The germline CDR1 and CDR2 sequences are LGHNA and YNFKEQ. The CDR3 region is 12 residues in length, termini included. The CDR3 is CASSQGVGTGTF.

The V and J genes are TRBV29-1 and TRBJ2-7; 7 bases are shared with TRBD1. Germline V gene lookup returns CDR1 SQVTM and CDR2 ANQGSEA. Trimming removed 6 bases from V and 5 bases from J; junction bases left unmatched: 7. The CDR3 length is 12 residues. The CDR3 is CSVGKGGDEQYF. The CDR3 nucleotides are TGCAGCGTGGGGAAAGGGGGCGACGAGCAGTACTTC.

The J gene is TRBJ2-1, the V gene TRBV5-1; 8 bases agree with TRBD1. Trimming at V came to 2 bases and at J to 8 bases, leaving 6 bases not matched to a gene. The CDR3 totals 14 residues. CDR1 is SGHRS and CDR2 is YFSETQ in the germline V gene. The CDR3 DNA reads as TGCGCCAGCAGCTTACAGGGGGACAACCATGAGCAGTTCTTC. Residues: CASSLQGDNHEQFF.

This chain joins TRBV5-1 and TRBJ2-5; D remains unclear. This CDR3 spans 13 amino acids. CDR1 and CDR2 (germline): SGHRS, YFSETQ. The ends were cut back, 3 bases at V and 3 bases at J, with 9 bases in the middle. The CDR3 DNA is TGCGCCAGCAGCTCCCCCGCAGAAGAGACCCAGTACTTC. It translates to CASSSPAEETQYF.

The chain employs TRBV11-2 and TRBJ1-1; TRBD1 matches at 7 bases. J lost 8 bases, V lost 1 base, and 4 bases had no gene match. Germline V gives CDR1 SGHAT, CDR2 FQNNGV. This CDR3 is built from 13 residues. CDR3: CASSLGRGMEAFF. The CDR3 nucleotides are TGTGCCAGCAGCTTAGGCAGGGGGATGGAAGCTTTCTTT.

This chain uses TRBV27 with TRBJ2-1; 9 nucleotides align to TRBD1. Unmatched junction bases numbered 4, after V lost 1 base and J lost 9 bases. Germline lookup yields CDR1 MNHEY and CDR2 SMNVEV (reference sequence). CDR3 length equals 14 residues. The CDR3 DNA sequence: TGTGCCAGCAGTTTATTTGGGACAGGGATTGAGCAGTTCTTC. This translates into CASSLFGTGIEQFF.

The chain joins TRBV5-1 to TRBJ2-1; TRBD2 agrees at 8 bases. J was trimmed by 3 bases and V by 4 bases; bases with no gene match: 9. The length of the CDR3 is 16 residues. The germline V gene encodes CDR1 SGHRS and CDR2 YFSETQ. In DNA, the CDR3 is TGCGCCAGCAGCCAAACGGTGGCGGGGGGCTACAATGAGCAGTTCTTC. It is translated as CASSQTVAGGYNEQFF. Complete variable domain (other parts from reference TRBV5-1 and TRBJ2-1): KAGVTQTPRYLIKTRGQQVTLSCSPISGHRSVSWYQQTPGQGLQFLFEYFSETQRNKGNFPGRFSGRQFSNSRSEMNVSTLELGDSALYLCASSQTVAGGYNEQFFGPGTRLTVL.

The chain recombines TRBV29-1 with TRBJ1-1; 7 bases are shared with TRBD1. The CDR3 length is 13 residues. The V segment lost 5 bases and the J segment 0 bases; nucleotides outside the gene matches: 3. Germline V gene data show CDR1 as SQVTM and CDR2 as ANQGSEA. The CDR3 region is CSVQGVLNTEAFF. The CDR3 DNA reads as TGCAGCGTTCAGGGGGTCCTGAACACTGAAGCTTTCTTT. Complete variable domain (other parts from reference TRBV29-1 and TRBJ1-1): SAVISQKPSRDICQRGTSLTIQCQVDSQVTMMFWYRQQPGQSLTLIATANQGSEATYESGFVIDKFPISRPNLTFSTLTVSNMSPEDSSIYLCSVQGVLNTEAFFGQGTRLTVV.

The V gene is TRBV11-1, the J gene TRBJ2-1, with TRBD2 matching 10 bases. Germline CDR1 SGHAT, CDR2 FQDESV (reference sequence). This CDR3 is built from 17 residues. With V trimmed by 6 bases and J by 4 bases, 12 bases remained unmatched. This chain's CDR3 is CASSFHAPSGSYNEQFF. CDR3 in DNA: TGTGCCAGCAGTTTTCATGCCCCTAGCGGGAGTTACAATGAGCAGTTCTTC.

A note on this clone: The junction and the germline gene differ at one end; a read error may be behind it. The gene calls are TRBV6-5 and TRBJ2-1; unclear D gene. There are 15 residues in the CDR3. The germline V gene has CDR1 MNHEY and CDR2 SVGAGI. DNA of the CDR3: TGTGCCAGCAGTTACTCTCGGAGCTCCGACAATGAGCAGTTCTTC. It translates to CASSYSRSSDNEQFF.